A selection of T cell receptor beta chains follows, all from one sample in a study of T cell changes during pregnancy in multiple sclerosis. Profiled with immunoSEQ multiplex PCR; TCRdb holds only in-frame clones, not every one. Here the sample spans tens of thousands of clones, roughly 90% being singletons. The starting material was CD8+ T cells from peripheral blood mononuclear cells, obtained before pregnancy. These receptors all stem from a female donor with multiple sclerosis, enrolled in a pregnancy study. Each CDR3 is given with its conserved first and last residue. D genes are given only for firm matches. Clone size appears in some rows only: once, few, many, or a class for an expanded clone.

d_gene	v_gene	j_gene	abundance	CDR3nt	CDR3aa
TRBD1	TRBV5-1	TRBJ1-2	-	TGCGCCAGCAGCTTGGACTGGCAGGGGGCTAACTATGGCTACACCTTC	CASSLDWQGANYGYTF
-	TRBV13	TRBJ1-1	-	TGTGCCAGCAGCGCCACGGAGAAAGCTTTCTTT	CASSATEKAFF
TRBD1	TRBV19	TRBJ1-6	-	TGTGCCAGTAGTATGGGGACAGGGGGGAGTTCACCCCTCCACTTT	CASSMGTGGSSPLHF
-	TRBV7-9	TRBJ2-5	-	TGTGCCAGCAGCCCCCCGGGCCAAGAGACCCAGTACTTC	CASSPPGQETQYF
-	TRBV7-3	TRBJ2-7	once	TGTGCCAGCAGCTTAAGCCCAGGGAACACCTACGAGCAGTACTTC	CASSLSPGNTYEQYF
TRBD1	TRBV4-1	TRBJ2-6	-	TGCGCCAGCAGCCAAGATCAGGGGGCTGGGGCCAACGTCCTGACTTTC	CASSQDQGAGANVLTF
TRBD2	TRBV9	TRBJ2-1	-	TGTGCCAGCAGCGAACGGACTAGCGGGCCAGAGGGTGAGCAGTTCTTC	CASSERTSGPEGEQFF
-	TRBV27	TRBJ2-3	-	TGTGCCAGCAGCCCTAGCACAGATACGCAGTATTTT	CASSPSTDTQYF
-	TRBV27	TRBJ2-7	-	TGTGCCAGCAGTTTACAGGGTGAAAGTTACGAGCAGTACTTC	CASSLQGESYEQYF
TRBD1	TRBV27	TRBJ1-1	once	TGTGCCAGCAGCTCCGGGACAGTTAACACTGAAGCTTTCTTT	CASSSGTVNTEAFF
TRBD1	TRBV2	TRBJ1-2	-	TGTGCCAGCAGTGAAAGGGCAGGGGGCCCCTATGGCTACACCTTC	CASSERAGGPYGYTF
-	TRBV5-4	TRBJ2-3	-	TGTGCCAGCAGCCTCGGACTAATCACAGATACGCAGTATTTT	CASSLGLITDTQYF
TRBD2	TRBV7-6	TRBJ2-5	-	TGTGCCAGCAGCTTATTTGGCGGGGGGCCCCAAGAGACCCAGTACTTC	CASSLFGGGPQETQYF
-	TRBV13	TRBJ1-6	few	TGTGCCAGCAGCTACAGCGGTTCACCCCTCCACTTT	CASSYSGSPLHF
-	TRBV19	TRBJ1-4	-	TGTGCCAGTAGTATTGACGCAGGGATTGATGAAAAACTGTTTTTT	CASSIDAGIDEKLFF
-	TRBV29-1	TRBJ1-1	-	TGCAGCGTTGAAGATCTACCGGGGGGCACTGAAGCTTTCTTT	CSVEDLPGGTEAFF
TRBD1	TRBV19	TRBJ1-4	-	TGTGCCAGTAGCTACCGGGACAGGGATGAAAAACTGTTTTTT	CASSYRDRDEKLFF
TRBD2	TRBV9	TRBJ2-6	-	TGTGCCAGCAGCGTAGAAAGCGGGGGGGCCTCTGGGGCCAACGTCCTGACTTTC	CASSVESGGASGANVLTF
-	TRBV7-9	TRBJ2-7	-	TGTGCCAGCAGCTTATTCGAGGGGGACTACGAGCAGTACTTC	CASSLFEGDYEQYF
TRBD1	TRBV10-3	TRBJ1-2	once	TGTGCCATCGGGGGACAGGGGGGACTCGATGGCTACACCTTC	CAIGGQGGLDGYTF
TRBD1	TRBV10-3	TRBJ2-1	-	TGTGCCATCAGTGAGTTGGGACAGAACTCCAATGAGCAGTTCTTC	CAISELGQNSNEQFF
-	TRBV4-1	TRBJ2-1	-	TGCGCCAGCAGCCAGCTCGGTTACAATGAGCAGTTCTTC	CASSQLGYNEQFF
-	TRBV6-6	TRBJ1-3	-	TGTGCCCTGGGGGGGTCCGGCTCTGGAAACACCATATATTTT	CALGGSGSGNTIYF
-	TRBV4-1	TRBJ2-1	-	TGCGCCAGCAGCCAAGGGGAATTATCGGGGAATGAGCAGTTCTTC	CASSQGELSGNEQFF
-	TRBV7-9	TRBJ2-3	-	TGTGCCAGCAGCTCTACTAGAGAAGGCACAGATACGCAGTATTTT	CASSSTREGTDTQYF
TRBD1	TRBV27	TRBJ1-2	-	TGTGCCAGCAGTTCTACACGGACAGGGGGAGATGGCTACACCTTC	CASSSTRTGGDGYTF
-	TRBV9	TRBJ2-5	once	TGTGCCAGCAGCGCCGTGGACAGCTCCCTTGGAGAGACCCAGTACTTC	CASSAVDSSLGETQYF
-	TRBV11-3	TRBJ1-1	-	TGTGCCAGCAGCTTAGGTTCCGGGGCTGAAGCTTTCTTT	CASSLGSGAEAFF
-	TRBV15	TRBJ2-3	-	TGTGCCACCACTACTCTTAGCACAGATACGCAGTATTTT	CATTTLSTDTQYF
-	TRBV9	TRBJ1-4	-	TGTGCCAGCAGCGTAGCTGGAGGGGATGAAAAACTGTTTTTT	CASSVAGGDEKLFF
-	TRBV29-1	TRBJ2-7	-	TGCAGCGCAGTTGGGGGGGACACAACCTACGAGCAGTACTTC	CSAVGGDTTYEQYF
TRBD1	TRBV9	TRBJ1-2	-	TGTGCCAGCAGCGTAGGGGACAGCAACTATGGCTACACCTTC	CASSVGDSNYGYTF
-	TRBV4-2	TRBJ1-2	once	TGTGCCAGCAGCCAAGCTGCCTCGGACTCGGGTGGCTATGGCTACACCTTC	CASSQAASDSGGYGYTF
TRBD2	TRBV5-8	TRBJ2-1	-	TGTGCCAGCAGCGTCCCCCCGGGGGGGTTCTACAATGAGCAGTTCTTC	CASSVPPGGFYNEQFF
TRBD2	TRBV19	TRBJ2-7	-	TGTGCCAGTAGTATAGTCGCGGGGGGCGAGCAGTACTTC	CASSIVAGGEQYF
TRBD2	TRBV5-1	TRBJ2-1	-	TGCGCCAGCAGCTTAATTAGCGGGGGGGCTAATGAGCAGTTCTTC	CASSLISGGANEQFF
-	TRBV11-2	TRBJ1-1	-	TGTGCCAGCAGCTTAGGCAGGATCATGAACACTGAAGCTTTCTTT	CASSLGRIMNTEAFF
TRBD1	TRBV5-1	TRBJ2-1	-	TGCGCCAGCAGCTTAAGATACCGGGACAGGGAGAACAATGAGCAGTTCTTC	CASSLRYRDRENNEQFF
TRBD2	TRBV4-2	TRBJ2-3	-	TGTGCCAGCAGCCAAGGCTTGGAGCGGGGGATTACAGATACGCAGTATTTT	CASSQGLERGITDTQYF
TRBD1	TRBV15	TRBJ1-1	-	TGTGCCACTACAACTTGGGACAGAGAAGCTTTCTTT	CATTTWDREAFF
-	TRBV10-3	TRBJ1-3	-	TGTGCCATCAGTGACTCAGCTGGAAACACCATATATTTT	CAISDSAGNTIYF
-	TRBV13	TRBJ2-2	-	TGTGCCAGCAGCTTAGCGGGCGGGGAGCTGTTTTTT	CASSLAGGELFF
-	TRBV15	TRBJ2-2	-	TGTGCCACCCCATATCCAGGGGTGAACACCGGGGAGCTGTTTTTT	CATPYPGVNTGELFF
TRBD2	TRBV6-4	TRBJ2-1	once	TGTGCCAGCAGTGACTCGGGCGGGGGGAACTACAATGAGCAGTTCTTC	CASSDSGGGNYNEQFF
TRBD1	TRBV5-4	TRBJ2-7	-	TGTGCCACGCAGGGGGCAGGGGACGAGCAGTACTTC	CATQGAGDEQYF
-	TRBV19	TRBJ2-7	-	TGTGCCAGTAGTATGGGACTTGAGCAGTACTTC	CASSMGLEQYF